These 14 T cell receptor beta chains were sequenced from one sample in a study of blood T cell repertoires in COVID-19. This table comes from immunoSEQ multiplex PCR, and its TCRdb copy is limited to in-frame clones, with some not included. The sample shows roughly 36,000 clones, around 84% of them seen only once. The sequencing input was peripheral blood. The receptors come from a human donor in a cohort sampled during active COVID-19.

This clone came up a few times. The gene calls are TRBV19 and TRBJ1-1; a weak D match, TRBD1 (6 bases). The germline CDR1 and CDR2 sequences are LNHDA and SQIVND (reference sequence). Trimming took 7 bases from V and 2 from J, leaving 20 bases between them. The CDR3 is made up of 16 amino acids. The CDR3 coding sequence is TGTGCCAGTACCCCCCATGAGGGACAATCAAACACTGAAGCTTTCTTT. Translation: CASTPHEGQSNTEAFF.

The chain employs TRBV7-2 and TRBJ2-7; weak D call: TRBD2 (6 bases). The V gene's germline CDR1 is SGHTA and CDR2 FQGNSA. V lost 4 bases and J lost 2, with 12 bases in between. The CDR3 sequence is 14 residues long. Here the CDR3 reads CASSSSAGPYEQYF. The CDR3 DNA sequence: TGTGCCAGCAGCTCATCGGCGGGGCCCTACGAGCAGTACTTC.

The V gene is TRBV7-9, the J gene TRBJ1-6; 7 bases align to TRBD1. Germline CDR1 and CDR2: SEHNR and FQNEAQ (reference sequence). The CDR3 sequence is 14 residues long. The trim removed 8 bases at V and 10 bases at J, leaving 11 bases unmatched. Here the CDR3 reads CASGSRQGGSPLHF. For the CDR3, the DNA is TGTGCCAGCGGCTCAAGACAGGGAGGATCACCCCTCCACTTT.

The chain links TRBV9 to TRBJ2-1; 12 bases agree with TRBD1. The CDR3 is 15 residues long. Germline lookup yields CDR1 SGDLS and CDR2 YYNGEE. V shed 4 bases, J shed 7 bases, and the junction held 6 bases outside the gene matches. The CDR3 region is CASSLGQGARNEQFF. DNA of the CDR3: TGTGCCAGCAGCCTGGGACAGGGGGCTAGAAATGAGCAGTTCTTC.

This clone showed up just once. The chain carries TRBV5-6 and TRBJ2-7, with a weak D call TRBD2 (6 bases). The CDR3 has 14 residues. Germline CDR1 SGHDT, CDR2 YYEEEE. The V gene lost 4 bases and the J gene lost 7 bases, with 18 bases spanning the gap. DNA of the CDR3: TGTGCCAGCAGCCTCAGAGGCGGAGGGGATGAGCAGTACTTC. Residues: CASSLRGGGDEQYF. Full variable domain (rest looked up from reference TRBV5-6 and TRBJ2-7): DAGVTQSPTHLIKTRGQQVTLRCSPKSGHDTVSWYQQALGQGPQFIFQYYEEEERQRGNFPDRFSGHQFPNYSSELNVNALLLGDSALYLCASSLRGGGDEQYFGPGTRLTVT.

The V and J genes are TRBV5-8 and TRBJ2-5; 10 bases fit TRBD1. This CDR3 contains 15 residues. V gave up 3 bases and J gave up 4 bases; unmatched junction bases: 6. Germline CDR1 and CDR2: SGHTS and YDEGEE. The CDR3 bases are TGTGCCAGCAGCTCTGGGACAGGGGAAGGAGAGACCCAGTACTTC. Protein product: CASSSGTGEGETQYF.

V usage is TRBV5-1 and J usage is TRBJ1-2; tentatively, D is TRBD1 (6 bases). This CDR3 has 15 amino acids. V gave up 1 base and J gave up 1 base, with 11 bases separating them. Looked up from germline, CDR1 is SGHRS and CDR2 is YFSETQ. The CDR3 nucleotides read TGCGCCAGCAGCTTGTCGCAGGGGCATAACTATGGCTACACCTTC. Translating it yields CASSLSQGHNYGYTF.

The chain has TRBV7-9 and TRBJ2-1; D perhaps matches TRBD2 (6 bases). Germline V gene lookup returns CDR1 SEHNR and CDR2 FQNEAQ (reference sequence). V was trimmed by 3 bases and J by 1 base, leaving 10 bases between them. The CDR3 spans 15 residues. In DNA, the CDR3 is TGTGCCAGCAGCTTCGGAGGGCGATCCTACAATGAGCAGTTCTTC. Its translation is CASSFGGRSYNEQFF.

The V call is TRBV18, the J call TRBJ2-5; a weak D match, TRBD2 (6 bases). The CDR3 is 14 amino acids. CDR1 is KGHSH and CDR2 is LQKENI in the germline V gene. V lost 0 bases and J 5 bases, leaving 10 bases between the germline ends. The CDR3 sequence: CASSPPGRGETQYF. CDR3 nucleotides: TGTGCCAGCTCACCACCTGGGCGGGGTGAGACCCAGTACTTC.

The CDR3 DNA reads as TGTGCCAGCAGCCAAGGAGGCCTGCGGGTCGCCAAAAACATTCAGTACTTC. Protein sequence: CASSQGGLRVAKNIQYF. V is TRBV14 and J is TRBJ2-4; possible D gene TRBD2, 5 bases. V lost 1 base to trimming and J lost 1 base, with 14 bases between them. The CDR3 sequence is 17 residues long. Germline loops: CDR1 SGHDN, CDR2 FVKESK.

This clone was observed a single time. The CDR3 DNA follows: TGTGCCAGCAGCTTCGCGGGGGGGCGTGCAGATACGCAGTATTTT. Residues: CASSFAGGRADTQYF. The chain recombines TRBV5-4 with TRBJ2-3, with TRBD2 identical over 9 bases. The CDR3 is made up of 15 amino acids. After removal of 2 bases from V and 4 bases from J, the junction contained 5 bases not matched to a gene. Germline values: CDR1 SGHNT, CDR2 YYREEE (reference sequence). The variable domain in full, with the rest retrieved from reference TRBV5-4 and TRBJ2-3, is ETGVTQSPTHLIKTRGQQVTLRCSSQSGHNTVSWYQQALGQGPQFIFQYYREEENGRGNFPPRFSGLQFPNYSSELNVNALELDDSALYLCASSFAGGRADTQYFGPGTRLTVL.

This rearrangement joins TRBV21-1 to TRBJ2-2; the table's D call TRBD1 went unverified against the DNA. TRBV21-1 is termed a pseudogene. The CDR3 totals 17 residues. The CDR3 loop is CASSKGGLGGGTGELFF. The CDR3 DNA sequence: TGTGCCAGCAGCAAAGGGGGGTTAGGGGGCGGCACCGGGGAGCTGTTTTTT.

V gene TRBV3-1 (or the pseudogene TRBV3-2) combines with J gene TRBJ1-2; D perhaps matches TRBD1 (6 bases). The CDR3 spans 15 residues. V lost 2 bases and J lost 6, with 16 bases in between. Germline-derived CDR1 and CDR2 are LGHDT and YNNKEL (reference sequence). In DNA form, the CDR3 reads TGTGCCAGCAGCCAACAGGGGAAGAGAGCGGATGGCTACACCTTC. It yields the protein CASSQQGKRADGYTF.

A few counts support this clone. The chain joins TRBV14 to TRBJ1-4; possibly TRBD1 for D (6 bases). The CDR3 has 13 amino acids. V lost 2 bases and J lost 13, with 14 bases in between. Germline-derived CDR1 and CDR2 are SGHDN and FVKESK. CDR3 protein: CASSQIAGRGLFF. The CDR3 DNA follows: TGTGCCAGCAGCCAAATCGCAGGCAGGGGACTGTTTTTT.